These 23 T cell receptor beta chains share one sample of origin, sequenced in a study of OX40 agonist ivuxolimab in advanced cancers. Profiling relied on immunoSEQ multiplex PCR, and the TCRdb table lists in-frame clones only, not all of them. Of more than 50,000 clones listed, approximately 83% were seen once; the top ten hold over 1.3%. The material was CD4+ or CD8+ T cells sorted from blood, obtained in a trial of the OX40 agonist ivuxolimab. The origin of the receptors is an adult with an advanced solid tumor such as melanoma, head and neck, liver or kidney cancer.

This clone showed up just a few times. The chain employs TRBV7-2 and TRBJ2-5; D is unresolved. V was trimmed by 2 bases and J by 5 bases, leaving 6 bases between them. Germline V gene data show CDR1 as SGHTA and CDR2 as FQGNSA. The CDR3 is 12 residues long. Here the CDR3 DNA reads TGTGCCAGCAGCTTATTCCGGGAGACCCAGTACTTC. This sequence encodes CASSLFRETQYF. Based on the CDR3 plus reference TRBV7-2 and TRBJ2-5, the full variable domain is GAGVSQSPSNKVTEKGKDVELRCDPISGHTALYWYRQSLGQGLEFLIYFQGNSAPDKSGLPSDRFSAERTGGSVSTLTIQRTQQEDSAVYLCASSLFRETQYFGPGTRLLVL.

The table lists this clone with a few counts. The gene calls are TRBV11-2 and TRBJ2-7, with D perhaps matching TRBD1 (6 bases). Germline CDR1 SGHAT, CDR2 FQNNGV. The CDR3 contains 16 residues. V lost 1 base and J 2 bases, leaving 15 bases between the germline ends. Here the CDR3 DNA reads TGTGCCAGCAGCTTAGGGAGAGACAGGCGAGCCTACGAGCAGTACTTC. This codes for CASSLGRDRRAYEQYF.

This sequence joins TRBV28 and TRBJ2-1; D not resolved. Trimming stripped 7 bases from V and 0 bases from J, with 7 bases between. CDR3 size: 13 residues. Germline lookup yields CDR1 MDHEN and CDR2 SYDVKM. CDR3 amino acids: CASTLNSYNEQFF. The CDR3 nucleotides are TGTGCCAGCACCCTCAACTCCTACAATGAGCAGTTCTTC.

V usage is TRBV7-9 and J usage is TRBJ2-1, with TRBD2 matching 15 bases. CDR1 is SEHNR and CDR2 is FQNEAQ in the germline V gene (reference sequence). With 1 base clipped from V and 7 bases from J, the junction kept 5 bases outside the gene matches. This CDR3 region has 17 residues. The CDR3 DNA sequence: TGTGCCAGCAGCTTAGGATCCGGGACTAGCGGGAGGAATGAGCAGTTCTTC. It translates to CASSLGSGTSGRNEQFF.

The gene calls are TRBV19 and TRBJ1-2; tentatively, D is TRBD1 (5 bases). The germline CDR1 and CDR2 sequences are LNHDA and SQIVND (reference sequence). V lost 1 base and J 8 bases, leaving 17 bases between the germline ends. The CDR3 runs 15 residues. The CDR3 protein is CASSIGDSHSAGYTF. CDR3 DNA: TGTGCCAGTAGTATAGGGGACTCGCATAGTGCGGGCTACACCTTC.

This clone rates as medium-sized. The chain links TRBV2 to TRBJ1-4; no clear D gene. Trimming cost V 2 bases and J 8 bases, with 6 bases left between them. Germline-derived CDR1 and CDR2 are SNHLY and FYNNEI. This CDR3 comprises 12 residues. The CDR3 here is CASSEHGEKLFF. CDR3 nucleotide sequence: TGTGCCAGCAGTGAACACGGCGAAAAACTGTTTTTT.

The chain uses TRBV14 and TRBJ1-6; possibly TRBD1 for D (5 bases). Germline-derived CDR1 and CDR2 are SGHDN and FVKESK. This CDR3 is built from 15 residues. With 0 bases removed from V and 7 bases from J, the gap between germline ends came to 10 bases. CDR3 sequence reads: CASSQEKGPNSPLHF. The CDR3 coding sequence is TGTGCCAGCAGCCAAGAGAAGGGGCCAAATTCACCCCTCCACTTT.

The genes are TRBV4-1 and TRBJ1-5, with 8 bases identical to TRBD1. CDR3 size: 18 residues. Germline loops: CDR1 MGHRA, CDR2 YSYEKL. V lost 0 bases, J lost 1 base, and 8 bases stayed unmatched. The CDR3 coding sequence is TGCGCCAGCAGCCAAGATCGGCAGGGGGCAACGAGCAATCAGCCCCAGCATTTT. Its protein is CASSQDRQGATSNQPQHF.

V is TRBV5-1 and J is TRBJ2-3, with D perhaps being TRBD1 or TRBD2 (5 bases each). This CDR3 has 12 amino acids. With 4 bases removed from V and 4 bases from J, the gap between germline ends came to 7 bases. CDR1 is SGHRS and CDR2 is YFSETQ in the germline V gene. In nucleotides, the CDR3 is TGCGCCAGCAGCAGGGACGCAGATACGCAGTATTTT. Protein product: CASSRDADTQYF.

The CDR3 DNA sequence: TGTGCCAGCAGCTATAGCGGGGACTACAATGAGCAGTTCTTC. Its protein product is CASSYSGDYNEQFF. This rearrangement joins TRBV7-9 to TRBJ2-1, with 8 bases that match TRBD2. Germline V CDR1 and CDR2: SEHNR, FQNEAQ (reference sequence). V gave up 4 bases and J gave up 3 bases; unmatched junction bases: 2. The CDR3 runs 14 residues.

CDR3 sequence reads: CATRTGRSNQPQHF. In DNA, the CDR3 is TGTGCCACTAGGACAGGGAGGAGCAATCAGCCCCAGCATTTT. This chain uses TRBV19 with TRBJ1-5, with 8 nucleotides matching TRBD1. The junction had 6 bases not matched to a gene; V was cut back by 10 bases and J by 1 base. In germline, CDR1 is LNHDA, CDR2 SQIVND (reference sequence). The CDR3 has 14 residues.

The CDR3 is CASSISRNYEQYF. The CDR3 DNA is TGTGCCAGTAGTATATCACGGAACTACGAGCAGTACTTC. This chain joins TRBV19 and TRBJ2-7; D remains unclear. V dropped 2 bases and J dropped 3 bases, with 8 bases sitting between them. This CDR3 is 13 amino acids long. Germline CDR1 reads LNHDA; CDR2 reads SQIVND (reference sequence).

The V and J genes are TRBV27 and TRBJ1-1, with 7 bases fitting TRBD1. CDR3 length: 16 amino acids. Germline V lookup: CDR1 MNHEY, CDR2 SMNVEV (reference sequence). The junction had 7 bases not matched to a gene; V was cut back by 3 bases and J by 0 bases. CDR3 in amino acids: CASSLRPGQLNTEAFF. Here the CDR3 DNA reads TGTGCCAGCAGTTTGCGCCCGGGACAGCTGAACACTGAAGCTTTCTTT.

The chain is built from TRBV2 and TRBJ2-1; the D is unclear. The CDR3 loop spans 10 amino acids. V shed 5 bases and J shed 7 bases, with 3 bases lying between them. Germline CDR1 is SNHLY and CDR2 is FYNNEI. For the CDR3, the DNA is TGTGCCAGCAGTAGGAATGAGCAGTTCTTC. This gives the protein CASSRNEQFF.

The chain combines TRBV29-1 with TRBJ2-3; 11 bases match TRBD2. This CDR3 region has 16 residues. Trimming at V came to 6 bases and at J to 2 bases, leaving 10 bases not matched to a gene. Germline values: CDR1 SQVTM, CDR2 ANQGSEA. For the CDR3, the DNA is TGCAGCGTAGCCTTACTAGCGGGGGCCTCCACAGATACGCAGTATTTT. This encodes CSVALLAGASTDTQYF.

This clone was seen a handful of times. This rearrangement joins TRBV6-5 to TRBJ2-7; TRBD2 aligns across 10 bases. Germline CDR1 MNHEY, CDR2 SVGAGI. The CDR3 is made up of 15 amino acids. V lost 4 bases and J lost 2; bases outside the gene matches: 5. CDR3: CASSSGAGGTYEQYF. The DNA for the CDR3 is TGTGCCAGCAGTTCAGGAGCGGGAGGGACCTACGAGCAGTACTTC.

The rearrangement joins TRBV7-2 to TRBJ1-1; the D gene is possibly TRBD1 (5 bases). This CDR3 is 15 amino acids long. The V end lost 7 bases, the J end lost 3 bases, and 18 bases lay between the germline ends. CDR1 and CDR2 from the germline V gene are SGHTA and FQGNSA. CDR3 region: CASTGYLEGHTEAFF. The CDR3, as DNA: TGTGCCAGCACCGGATATTTGGAGGGGCACACTGAAGCTTTCTTT.

V and J are TRBV11-3 and TRBJ1-5; the D is unclear. This CDR3 is built from 13 residues. The ends were cut back, 1 base at V and 5 bases at J, with 6 bases in the middle. Germline loops: CDR1 SGHNT, CDR2 YENEEA. The CDR3 coding sequence is TGTGCCAGCAGCTTAGGGGGAGATCAGCCCCAGCATTTT. This encodes CASSLGGDQPQHF.

V gene TRBV27 combines with J gene TRBJ1-2; D unresolved. Looked up from germline, CDR1 is MNHEY and CDR2 is SMNVEV (reference sequence). With 4 bases removed from V and 7 bases from J, the gap between germline ends came to 13 bases. This CDR3 spans 13 amino acids. The CDR3 loop reads CASSSGSRGGYTF. The CDR3 DNA sequence: TGTGCCAGCAGTTCGGGGTCGAGAGGTGGCTACACCTTC.

The chain joins TRBV6-1 to TRBJ1-3; no clear D gene. Looked up from germline, CDR1 is MNHNS and CDR2 is SASEGT. Trimming left V 3 bases short and J 2 bases short, with 11 bases between. This CDR3 is 15 amino acids long. DNA of the CDR3: TGTGCCAGCAGTGATGTAAGACAAGCTGGAAACACCATATATTTT. Translation: CASSDVRQAGNTIYF.

This sequence joins TRBV5-1 and TRBJ1-2; possibly TRBD1 for D (5 bases). This CDR3 has 13 residues. CDR1 is SGHRS, CDR2 YFSETQ, per germline. Trimming cost V 0 bases and J 6 bases, with 9 bases left between them. CDR3 coding DNA: TGCGCCAGCAGCTTGGGTGTCAGGGATGGCTACACCTTC. Protein sequence: CASSLGVRDGYTF.

V gene TRBV5-4 combines with J gene TRBJ1-2; TRBD1 is a possible D gene (6 bases). This CDR3 is built from 15 residues. V lost 2 bases and J 3 bases, leaving 14 bases between the germline ends. Germline CDR1 reads SGHNT; CDR2 reads YYREEE (reference sequence). This CDR3 reads CASSFGGTTDYGYTF. The DNA of the CDR3 is TGTGCCAGCAGCTTCGGGGGCACCACCGACTATGGCTACACCTTC.

V usage is TRBV29-1 and J usage is TRBJ1-2; the match to TRBD1 covers 8 bases. The CDR3 is 12 residues long. Looked up from germline, CDR1 is SQVTM and CDR2 is ANQGSEA. With V trimmed by 6 bases and J by 6 bases, 6 bases remained unmatched. CDR3 protein: CSVGQGSHGYTF. The CDR3 DNA reads as TGCAGCGTCGGACAGGGTTCTCATGGCTACACCTTC.